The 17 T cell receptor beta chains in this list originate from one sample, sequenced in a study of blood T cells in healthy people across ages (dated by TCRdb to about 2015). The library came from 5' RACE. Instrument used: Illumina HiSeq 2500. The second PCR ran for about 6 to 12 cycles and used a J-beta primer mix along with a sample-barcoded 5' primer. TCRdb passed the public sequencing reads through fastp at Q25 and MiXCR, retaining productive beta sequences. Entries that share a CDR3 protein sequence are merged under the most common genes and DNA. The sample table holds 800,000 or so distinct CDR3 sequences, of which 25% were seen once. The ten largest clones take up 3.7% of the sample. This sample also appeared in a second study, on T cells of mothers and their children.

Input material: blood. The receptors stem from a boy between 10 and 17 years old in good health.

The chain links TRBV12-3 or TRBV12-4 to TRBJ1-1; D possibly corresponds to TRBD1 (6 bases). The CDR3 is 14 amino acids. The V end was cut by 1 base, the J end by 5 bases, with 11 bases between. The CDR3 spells CASSLEGGSTEAFF. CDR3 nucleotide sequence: TGTGCCAGCAGTTTAGAAGGGGGTAGTACTGAAGCTTTCTTT.

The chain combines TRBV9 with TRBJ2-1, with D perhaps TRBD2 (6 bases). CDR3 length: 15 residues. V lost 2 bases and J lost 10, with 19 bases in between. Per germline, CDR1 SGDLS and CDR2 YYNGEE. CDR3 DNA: TGTGCCAGCAGCGTGGAGGGTAGTCCCTCCCTCGAGCAGTTCTTC. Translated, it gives CASSVEGSPSLEQFF. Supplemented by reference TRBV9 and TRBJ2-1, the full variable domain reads DSGVTQTPKHLITATGQRVTLRCSPRSGDLSVYWYQQSLDQGLQFLIQYYNGEERAKGNILERFSAQQFPDLHSELNLSSLELGDSALYFCASSVEGSPSLEQFFGPGTRLTVL.

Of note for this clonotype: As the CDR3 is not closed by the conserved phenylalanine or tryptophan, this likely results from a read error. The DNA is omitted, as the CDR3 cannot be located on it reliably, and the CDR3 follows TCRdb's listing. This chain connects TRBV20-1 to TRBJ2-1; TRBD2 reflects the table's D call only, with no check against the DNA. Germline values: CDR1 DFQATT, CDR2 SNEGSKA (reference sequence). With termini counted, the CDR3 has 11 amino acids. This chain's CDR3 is CSASEGIARYV.

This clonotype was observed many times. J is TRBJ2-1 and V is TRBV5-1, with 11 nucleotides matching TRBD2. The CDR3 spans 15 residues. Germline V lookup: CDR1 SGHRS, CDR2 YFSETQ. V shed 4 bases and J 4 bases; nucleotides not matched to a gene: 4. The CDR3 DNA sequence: TGCGCCAGCAGCCGGAGGACTAGCGGGTACAATGAGCAGTTCTTC. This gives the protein CASSRRTSGYNEQFF.

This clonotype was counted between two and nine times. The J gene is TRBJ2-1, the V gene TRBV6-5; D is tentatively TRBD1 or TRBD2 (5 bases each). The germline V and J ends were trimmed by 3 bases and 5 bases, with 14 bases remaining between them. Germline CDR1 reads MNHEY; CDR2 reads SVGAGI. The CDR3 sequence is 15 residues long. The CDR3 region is CASSYGTSPNNEQFF. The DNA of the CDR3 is TGTGCCAGCAGTTATGGGACGAGTCCTAACAATGAGCAGTTCTTC.

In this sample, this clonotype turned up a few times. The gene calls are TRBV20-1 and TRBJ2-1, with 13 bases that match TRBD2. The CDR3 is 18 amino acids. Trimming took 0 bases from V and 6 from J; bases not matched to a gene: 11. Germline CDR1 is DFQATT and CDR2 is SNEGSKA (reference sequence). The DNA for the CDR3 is TGCAGTGCTAGAGATGAAGCTCCGGGACTAGCGGGACCCAATGAGCAGTTCTTC. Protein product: CSARDEAPGLAGPNEQFF.

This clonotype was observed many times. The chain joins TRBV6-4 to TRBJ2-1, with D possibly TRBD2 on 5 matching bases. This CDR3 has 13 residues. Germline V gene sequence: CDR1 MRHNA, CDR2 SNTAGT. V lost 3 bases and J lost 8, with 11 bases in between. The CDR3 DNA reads TGTGCCAGCAGTGAGTCTAGCTCCGATGAGCAGTTCTTC. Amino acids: CASSESSSDEQFF.

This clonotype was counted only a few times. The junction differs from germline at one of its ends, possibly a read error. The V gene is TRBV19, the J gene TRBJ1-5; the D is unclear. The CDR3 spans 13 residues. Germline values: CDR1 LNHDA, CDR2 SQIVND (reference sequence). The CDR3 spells CASTVYSNQPQHF. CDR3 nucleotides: TGTGCCAGTACCGTATATAGCAATCAGCCCCAACATTTT. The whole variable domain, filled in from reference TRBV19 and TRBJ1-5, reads DGGITQSPKYLFRKEGQNVTLSCEQNLNHDAMYWYRQDPGQGLRLIYYSQIVNDFQKGDIAEGYSVSREKKESFPLTVTSAQKNPTAFYLCASTVYSNQPQHFGDGTRLSIL.

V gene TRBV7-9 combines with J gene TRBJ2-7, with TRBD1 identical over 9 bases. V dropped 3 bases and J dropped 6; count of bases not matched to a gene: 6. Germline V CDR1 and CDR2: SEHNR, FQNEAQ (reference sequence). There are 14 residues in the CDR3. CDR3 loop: CASSFGPTGGEQYF. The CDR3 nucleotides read TGTGCCAGCAGCTTCGGTCCGACAGGGGGCGAGCAGTACTTC.

As DNA, the CDR3 is TGTGCCAGCAGCTTAACTTTTTGGGGACAGAGCTCCTACAATGAGCAGTTCTTC. Its translation: CASSLTFWGQSSYNEQFF. The genes are TRBV7-3 and TRBJ2-1, with 7 bases that match TRBD1. CDR1 is SGHTA and CDR2 is FQGTGA in the germline V gene. V trimming: 0 bases; J trimming: 0 bases; junction bases outside the gene matches: 8. The CDR3 contains 18 residues. The full variable domain, rest sourced from reference TRBV7-3 and TRBJ2-1, is GAGVSQTPSNKVTEKGKYVELRCDPISGHTALYWYRQSLGQGPEFLIYFQGTGAADDSGLPNDRFFAVRPEGSVSTLKIQRTERGDSAVYLCASSLTFWGQSSYNEQFFGPGTRLTVL.

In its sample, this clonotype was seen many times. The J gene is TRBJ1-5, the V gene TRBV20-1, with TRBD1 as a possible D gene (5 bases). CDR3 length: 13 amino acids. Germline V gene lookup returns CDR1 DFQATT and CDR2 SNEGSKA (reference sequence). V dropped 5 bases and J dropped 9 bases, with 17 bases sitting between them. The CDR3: CSAGQWGGGPQHF. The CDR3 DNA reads TGCAGTGCTGGACAATGGGGGGGAGGGCCCCAGCATTTT.

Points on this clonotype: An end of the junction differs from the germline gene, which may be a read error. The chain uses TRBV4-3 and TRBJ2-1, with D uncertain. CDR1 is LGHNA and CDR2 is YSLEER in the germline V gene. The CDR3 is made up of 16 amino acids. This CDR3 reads CAGSQDPESSYNEQFF. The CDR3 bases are TGCGCCGGCAGCCAAGATCCCGAAAGCTCCTACAATGAGCAGTTCTTC.

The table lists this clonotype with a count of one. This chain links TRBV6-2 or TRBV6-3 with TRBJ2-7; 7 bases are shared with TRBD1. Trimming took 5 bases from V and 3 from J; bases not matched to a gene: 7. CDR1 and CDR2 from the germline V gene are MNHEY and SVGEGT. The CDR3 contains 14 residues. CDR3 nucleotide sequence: TGTGCCAGCAGTGAGGGGACAGCGGTCTACGAGCAGTACTTC. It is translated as CASSEGTAVYEQYF.

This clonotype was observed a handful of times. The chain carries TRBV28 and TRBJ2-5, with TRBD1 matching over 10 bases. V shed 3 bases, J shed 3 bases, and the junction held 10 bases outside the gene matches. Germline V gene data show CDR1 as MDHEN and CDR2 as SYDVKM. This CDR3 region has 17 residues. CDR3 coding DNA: TGTGCCAGCAGTTTTCCCTATGGGGGACAGGGGAAAGAGACCCAGTACTTC. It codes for CASSFPYGGQGKETQYF. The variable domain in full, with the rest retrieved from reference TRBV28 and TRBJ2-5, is DVKVTQSSRYLVKRTGEKVFLECVQDMDHENMFWYRQDPGLGLRLIYFSYDVKMKEKGDIPEGYSVSREKKERFSLILESASTNQTSMYLCASSFPYGGQGKETQYFGPGTRLLVL.

CDR3 amino acids: CASSFRGENNEQFF. The CDR3 coding sequence is TGTGCCAGCAGTTTCCGGGGCGAGAACAATGAGCAGTTCTTC. J is TRBJ2-1 and V is TRBV28, with D perhaps TRBD1 or TRBD2 (5 bases each). Looked up from germline, CDR1 is MDHEN and CDR2 is SYDVKM. Trimming removed 3 bases from V and 5 bases from J, with 11 bases in between. This CDR3 contains 14 residues.

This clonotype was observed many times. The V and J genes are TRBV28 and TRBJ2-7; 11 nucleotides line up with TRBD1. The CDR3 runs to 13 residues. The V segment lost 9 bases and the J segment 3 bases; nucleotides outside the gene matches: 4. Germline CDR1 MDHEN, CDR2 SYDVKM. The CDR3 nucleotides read TGTGCCAGTCGGACAGGGGGCCGCTACGAGCAGTACTTC. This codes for CASRTGGRYEQYF.

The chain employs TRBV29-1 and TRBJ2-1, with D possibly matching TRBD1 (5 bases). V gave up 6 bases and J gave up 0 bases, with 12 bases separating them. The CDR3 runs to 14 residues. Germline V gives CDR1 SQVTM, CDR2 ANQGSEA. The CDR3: CSVTQGSSYNEQFF. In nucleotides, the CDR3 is TGCAGCGTGACCCAGGGAAGCTCCTACAATGAGCAGTTCTTC.